These 13 T cell receptor beta chains were sequenced from one sample in a study of blood T cell repertoires in COVID-19 (dated by TCRdb to about 2020). The library was prepared using the immunoSEQ multiplex PCR assay. In TCRdb, the immuneACCESS table is reduced to in-frame sequences with V and J assigned. These tables do not hold every clone; where another copy was compared, an unresolved V gene accounts for under half, and the others remain unexplained. This sample lists about 180,000 clones; about three quarters were detected once. The ten largest make up 12% of the sample. The specimen was peripheral blood. The receptors originated from an elderly woman with COVID-19, enrolled during active disease.

The chain couples TRBV6-2 or TRBV6-3 to TRBJ2-3; 11 nucleotides match TRBD1. The CDR3 consists of 14 residues. The germline CDR1 and CDR2 sequences are MNHEY and SVGEGT. The V gene end was trimmed by 5 bases and the J gene end by 11 bases; junction bases not matched to a gene: 9. The CDR3 DNA is TGTGCCAGCAGTCGGACAGGGGGCCAACCCGGGCAGTATTTT. Translation: CASSRTGGQPGQYF.

V gene TRBV27 combines with J gene TRBJ2-2; 16 bases match TRBD2. Losses at the gene ends were 3 bases for V and 3 bases for J; bases not matched to a gene: 4. This CDR3 contains 18 residues. Germline lookup yields CDR1 MNHEY and CDR2 SMNVEV (reference sequence). The DNA for the CDR3 is TGTGCCAGCAGTTTTTTGGGACTAGCGGGGGGGTACACCGGGGAGCTGTTTTTT. Translation gives CASSFLGLAGGYTGELFF.

The J gene is TRBJ1-5, the V gene TRBV10-3; D perhaps matches TRBD1 (6 bases). The germline CDR1 and CDR2 sequences are ENHRY and SYGVKD. Trimming removed 10 bases at V and 4 bases at J, with 17 bases between. CDR3 length: 14 amino acids. CDR3 coding DNA: TGTGCCACAGAGACAGGCCTCTTTAATCAGCCCCAGCATTTT. As protein: CATETGLFNQPQHF.

The chain joins TRBV18 to TRBJ1-3, with TRBD1 as a possible D gene (5 bases). Trimming removed 0 bases from V and 2 bases from J, with 14 bases in between. The V gene's germline CDR1 is KGHSH and CDR2 LQKENI. CDR3 length: 17 amino acids. The CDR3 protein is CASSPPAPKGPGNTIYF. In DNA, the CDR3 is TGTGCCAGCTCACCACCAGCCCCTAAGGGGCCTGGAAACACCATATATTTT.

V is TRBV7-2 and J is TRBJ2-3, with a tentative D call TRBD1 (5 bases). Germline loops: CDR1 SGHTA, CDR2 FQGNSA. V lost 4 bases to trimming and J lost 4 bases, with 18 bases between them. The CDR3 is 16 residues long. The CDR3 sequence: CASSSQSRGRADTQYF. DNA of the CDR3: TGTGCCAGCAGCTCGCAATCCAGAGGCAGGGCAGATACGCAGTATTTT.

The rearrangement joins TRBV3-1 (or the pseudogene TRBV3-2) to TRBJ2-2; weak D call: TRBD1 (5 bases). V dropped 5 bases and J dropped 1 base, with 8 bases sitting between them. The CDR3 runs 14 residues. Germline assignment: CDR1 LGHDT and CDR2 YNNKEL (reference sequence). The CDR3 sequence is CASSRGVNTGELFF. The CDR3 DNA follows: TGTGCCAGCAGCAGGGGCGTGAACACCGGGGAGCTGTTTTTT.

CDR3 nucleotide sequence: TGCGCCAGCAGCTCTAGAGGACAGGGGGCAATGGGTACTGAAGCTTTCTTT. Its protein product is CASSSRGQGAMGTEAFF. This chain links TRBV5-1 with TRBJ1-1, with 11 positions matching TRBD1. Germline V gene data show CDR1 as SGHRS and CDR2 as YFSETQ. There are 17 residues in the CDR3. Unmatched junction bases numbered 12, after V lost 3 bases and J lost 5 bases.

The chain is built from TRBV11-2 and TRBJ2-7; weak D call: TRBD1 (5 bases). This CDR3 is 17 amino acids long. Per the germline V gene, CDR1 is SGHAT and CDR2 is FQNNGV. Between the trimmed V and J ends, which lost 0 bases and 1 base, there was a span of 16 bases. The CDR3 here is CASSLDQGSVISYEQYF. The CDR3 DNA is TGTGCCAGCAGCTTAGATCAGGGTAGTGTCATTTCCTACGAGCAGTACTTC.

V usage is TRBV11-2 and J usage is TRBJ1-6, with TRBD1 as a possible D gene (5 bases). The ends were cut back, 3 bases at V and 7 bases at J, with 7 bases in the middle. The length of the CDR3 is 13 residues. Germline CDR1 is SGHAT and CDR2 is FQNNGV. The CDR3 sequence: CASSLHRNSPLHF. The CDR3 DNA follows: TGTGCCAGCAGCTTGCACAGGAATTCACCCCTCCACTTT.

The chain couples TRBV4-3 to TRBJ1-2; possibly TRBD1 for D (6 bases). V lost 2 bases and J lost 2, with 12 bases in between. CDR1 is LGHNA and CDR2 is YSLEER in the germline V gene. The CDR3 extends over 15 amino acids. This CDR3 reads CASSQKQGYNYGYTF. For the CDR3, the DNA is TGCGCCAGCAGCCAAAAACAGGGCTACAACTATGGCTACACCTTC.

The J gene is TRBJ2-1, the V gene TRBV5-1, with 12 bases matching TRBD2. The germline gives CDR1 SGHRS, CDR2 YFSETQ. V was clipped by 0 bases and J by 10 bases; unmatched bases: 8. This CDR3 spans 16 amino acids. Here the CDR3 reads CASSLAGLAGGREQFF. In DNA, the CDR3 is TGCGCCAGCAGCTTGGCCGGTCTAGCGGGGGGGCGCGAGCAGTTCTTC.

The J gene is TRBJ1-4, the V gene TRBV9; no definite D call. The germline V gene encodes CDR1 SGDLS and CDR2 YYNGEE. Trimming removed 0 bases at V and 5 bases at J, with 8 bases between. This CDR3 region has 14 residues. The CDR3: CASSVGRLNEKLFF. The CDR3 DNA follows: TGTGCCAGCAGCGTAGGCAGGTTAAATGAAAAACTGTTTTTT.

The chain's CDR3 is CASSLVGTYLDGYTF. CDR3 nucleotides: TGTGCCAGCAGCTTAGTCGGGACATACCTCGATGGCTACACCTTC. The chain employs TRBV7-9 and TRBJ1-2; the D gene is possibly TRBD1 (6 bases). CDR1 and CDR2 (germline): SEHNR, FQNEAQ (reference sequence). This CDR3 is built from 15 residues. Trimming removed 1 base at V and 6 bases at J, with 15 bases between.